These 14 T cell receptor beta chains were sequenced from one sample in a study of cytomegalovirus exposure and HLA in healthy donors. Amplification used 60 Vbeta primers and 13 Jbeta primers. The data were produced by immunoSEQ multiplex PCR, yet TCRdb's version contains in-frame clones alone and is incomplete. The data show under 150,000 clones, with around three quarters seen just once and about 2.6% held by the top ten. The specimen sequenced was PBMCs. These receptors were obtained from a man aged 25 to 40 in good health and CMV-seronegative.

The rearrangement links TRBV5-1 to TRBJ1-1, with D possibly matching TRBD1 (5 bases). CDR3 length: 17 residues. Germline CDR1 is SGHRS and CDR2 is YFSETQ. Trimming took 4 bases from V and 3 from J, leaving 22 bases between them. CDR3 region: CASSAAAWGKSYTEAFF. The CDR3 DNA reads TGCGCCAGCAGCGCGGCGGCCTGGGGCAAGAGTTACACTGAAGCTTTCTTT.

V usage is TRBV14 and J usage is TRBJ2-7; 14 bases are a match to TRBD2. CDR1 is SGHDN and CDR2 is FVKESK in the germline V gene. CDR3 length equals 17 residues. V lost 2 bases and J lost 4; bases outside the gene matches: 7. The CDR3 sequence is CASSQKTSGRAKYEQYF. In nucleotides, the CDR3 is TGTGCCAGCAGCCAAAAGACTAGCGGGAGGGCCAAATACGAGCAGTACTTC.

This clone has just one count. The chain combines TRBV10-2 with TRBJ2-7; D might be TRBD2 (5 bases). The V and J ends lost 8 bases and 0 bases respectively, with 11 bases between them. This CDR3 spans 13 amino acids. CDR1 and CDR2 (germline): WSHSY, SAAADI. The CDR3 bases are TGCGCCAGCCTTAGAGGGAACTCCTACGAGCAGTACTTC. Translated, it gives CASLRGNSYEQYF.

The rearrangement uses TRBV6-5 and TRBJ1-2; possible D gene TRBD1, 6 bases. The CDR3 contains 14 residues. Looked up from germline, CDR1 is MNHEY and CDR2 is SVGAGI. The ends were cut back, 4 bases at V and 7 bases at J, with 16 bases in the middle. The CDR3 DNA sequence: TGTGCCAGCAGTTTTAGCAGGGGTTCGAGTGGCTACACCTTC. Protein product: CASSFSRGSSGYTF.

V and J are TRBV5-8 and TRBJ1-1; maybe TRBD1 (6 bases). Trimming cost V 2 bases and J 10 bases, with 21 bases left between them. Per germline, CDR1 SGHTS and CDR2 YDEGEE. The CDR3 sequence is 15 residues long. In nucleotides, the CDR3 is TGTGCCAGCAGCTTTTTACTCCAGGACAGTTTCGGAGCTTTCTTT. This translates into CASSFLLQDSFGAFF.

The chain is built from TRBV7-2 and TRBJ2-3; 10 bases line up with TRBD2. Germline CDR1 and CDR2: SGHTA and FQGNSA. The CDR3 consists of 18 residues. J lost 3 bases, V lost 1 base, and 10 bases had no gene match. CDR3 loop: CASSLVGSSGSLTDTQYF. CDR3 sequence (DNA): TGTGCCAGCAGCTTAGTTGGGTCTAGCGGGAGTTTAACAGATACGCAGTATTTT. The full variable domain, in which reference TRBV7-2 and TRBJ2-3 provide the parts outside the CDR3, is GAGVSQSPSNKVTEKGKDVELRCDPISGHTALYWYRQSLGQGLEFLIYFQGNSAPDKSGLPSDRFSAERTGGSVSTLTIQRTQQEDSAVYLCASSLVGSSGSLTDTQYFGPGTRLTVL.

This chain's CDR3 is CASSPRRDSYNEQFF. CDR3 in DNA: TGTGCCAGTAGTCCCCGTCGAGATAGTTACAATGAGCAGTTCTTC. The rearrangement uses TRBV19 and TRBJ2-1; D is undetermined. This CDR3 is built from 15 residues. Germline CDR1 LNHDA, CDR2 SQIVND (reference sequence). The germline V and J ends were trimmed by 5 bases and 4 bases, with 15 bases remaining between them.

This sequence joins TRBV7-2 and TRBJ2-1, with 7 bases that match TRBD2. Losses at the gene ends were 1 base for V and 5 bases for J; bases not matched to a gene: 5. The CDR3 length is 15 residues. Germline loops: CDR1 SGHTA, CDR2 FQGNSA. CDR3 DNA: TGTGCCAGCAGCTTAGTTGGCCGGGGGGACAATGAGCAGTTCTTC. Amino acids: CASSLVGRGDNEQFF.

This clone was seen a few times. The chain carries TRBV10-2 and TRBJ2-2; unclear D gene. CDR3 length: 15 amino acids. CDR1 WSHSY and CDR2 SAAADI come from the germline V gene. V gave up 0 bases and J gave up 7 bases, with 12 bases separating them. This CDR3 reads CASSESTPFYGELFF. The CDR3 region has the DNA TGCGCCAGCAGTGAGTCGACACCCTTTTACGGGGAGCTGTTTTTT.

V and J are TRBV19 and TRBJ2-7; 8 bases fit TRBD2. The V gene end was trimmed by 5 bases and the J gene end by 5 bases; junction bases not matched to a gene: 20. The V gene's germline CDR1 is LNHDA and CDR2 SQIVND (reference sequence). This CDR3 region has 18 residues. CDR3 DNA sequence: TGTGCCAGTAGTCCTCGTATCTGGACTAGCTTGATGGTAGACGAGCAGTACTTC. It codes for CASSPRIWTSLMVDEQYF.

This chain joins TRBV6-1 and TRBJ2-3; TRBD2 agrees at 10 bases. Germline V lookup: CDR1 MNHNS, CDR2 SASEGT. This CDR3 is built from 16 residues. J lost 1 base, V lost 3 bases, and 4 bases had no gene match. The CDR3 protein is CASSDWTSGGTDTQYF. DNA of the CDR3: TGTGCCAGCAGTGACTGGACTAGCGGAGGCACAGATACGCAGTATTTT.

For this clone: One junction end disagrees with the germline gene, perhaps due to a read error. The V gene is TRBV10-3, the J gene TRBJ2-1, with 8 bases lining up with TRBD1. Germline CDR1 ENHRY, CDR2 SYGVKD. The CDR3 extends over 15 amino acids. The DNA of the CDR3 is TGTGCCATCAGCCCCGGGACAGGTCCTTACACTGAGCAGTTCTTC. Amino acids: CAISPGTGPYTEQFF.

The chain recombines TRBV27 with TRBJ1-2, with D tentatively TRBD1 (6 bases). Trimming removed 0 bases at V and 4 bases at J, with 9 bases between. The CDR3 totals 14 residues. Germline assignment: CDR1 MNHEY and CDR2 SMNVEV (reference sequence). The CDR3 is CASSLSTGIYGYTF. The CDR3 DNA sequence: TGTGCCAGCAGTTTATCAACAGGGATCTATGGCTACACCTTC.

CDR3 residues: CASSQDIIRPGLSNQPQHF. CDR3 coding DNA: TGCGCCAGCAGCCAAGATATCATAAGGCCAGGACTTAGCAATCAGCCCCAGCATTTT. The rearrangement joins TRBV4-1 to TRBJ1-5; no clear D gene. The CDR3 loop spans 19 amino acids. From germline, CDR1 is MGHRA and CDR2 YSYEKL. V lost 0 bases to trimming and J lost 0 bases, with 18 bases between them.